This T cell receptor (beta chain) is from a study of shared clonotypes between healthy human individuals. Sequenced by immunoSEQ multiplex PCR; TCRdb stores in-frame clones only, minus some. The sample has roughly 2.5 million clones; approximately 90% are singletons. Germline V gene lookup returns CDR1 SGDLS and CDR2 YYNGEE. CDR3 length equals 16 residues. Trimming took 0 bases from V and 0 from J, leaving 11 bases between them. This clone was counted a single time. The chain couples TRBV9 to TRBJ2-3, with D maybe TRBD2 (5 bases). The sequencing input was naive CD4+ T cells sorted from blood. Subset described: CD45RA+ positively selected. This clonotype was obtained from a man between 18 and 29 years old in good health. The CDR3 coding sequence is TGTGCCAGCAGCGTAGGGTCTAGCAGTAGCACAGATACGCAGTATTTT. It is translated as CASSVGSSSSTDTQYF. Full variable domain (missing parts from reference TRBV9 and TRBJ2-3): DSGVTQTPKHLITATGQRVTLRCSPRSGDLSVYWYQQSLDQGLQFLIQYYNGEERAKGNILERFSAQQFPDLHSELNLSSLELGDSALYFCASSVGSSSSTDTQYFGPGTRLTVL.